The sequence of this T cell receptor beta chain was determined in a study of somatic mutations in cytotoxic T cells in rheumatoid arthritis. Study background: Before any treatment began, around 30 ml EDTA peripheral blood was collected from patients right after diagnosis. Flow cytometry sorted some V beta antibody-stained T-cell populations to nearly 100% purity, V beta1+ cells among them being sequenced for TCRB.

The CDR3 has 14 residues. Germline V gives CDR1 MNHEY, CDR2 SMNVEV (reference sequence). The V end was cut by 0 bases, the J end by 4 bases, with 9 bases between. Profiled with immunoSEQ multiplex PCR; TCRdb holds only in-frame clones, not every one. The sample holds 20,000 to 25,000 clones, roughly 80% seen once. The source material was CD8+ T cells sorted from blood. The chain couples TRBV27 to TRBJ1-1; D is ambiguous. The TCR was taken from an adult with rheumatoid arthritis. The CDR3 is CASSLSAGSTEAFF. In DNA form, the CDR3 reads TGTGCCAGCAGTTTATCGGCGGGGAGCACTGAAGCTTTCTTT.